In this sample, the clone carrying this T cell receptor (beta chain) turned up many times. J gave up 4 bases and V 0 bases, and 4 bases lay outside the gene matches. Germline V gene sequence: CDR1 SGHRS, CDR2 YFSETQ. The CDR3 is made up of 15 amino acids. Next came a second PCR, run for about 6 to 12 cycles, which used a sample-barcoded 5' primer along with a J-beta primer mix. TCRdb re-called the 5' RACE reads with MiXCR, one entry per CDR3 protein. The sample consists of 800,000 to 950,000 distinct CDR3 sequences, roughly 29% of them appearing once. The data stem from a study of blood T cells in healthy people across ages. This same sample was also taken into another study, of T cells of mothers and their children.

The clonotype was recovered from a woman aged 35 to 49 in good health. This rearrangement joins TRBV5-1 to TRBJ2-7; 10 bases are shared with TRBD2. Sequencing used blood. This CDR3 reads CASSLDGTSDYEQYF. The CDR3 nucleotides are TGCGCCAGCAGCTTGGATGGGACTAGCGATTACGAGCAGTACTTC.